The entry below gives a single T cell receptor beta chain sequence along with its context. Clones were read by immunoSEQ multiplex PCR, and TCRdb kept only the in-frame ones, dropping some. The sample carries 200,000 to 300,000 clones, 80% to 85% recorded once. The CDR3 is 17 amino acids. Germline lookup yields CDR1 SGHRS and CDR2 YFSETQ. Losses at the gene ends were 4 bases for V and 0 bases for J; bases not matched to a gene: 11. The record originates from a study of blood T cell repertoires in COVID-19. The TCR originated in a man aged 60 to 69 with acute or convalescent COVID-19. Sample: peripheral blood. The gene calls are TRBV5-1 and TRBJ1-1, with TRBD1 matching over 8 bases. The CDR3 DNA is TGCGCCAGCAGCACGGACAGGGAAGGAAGCATGAACACTGAAGCTTTCTTT. Amino acid sequence: CASSTDREGSMNTEAFF.